A single sample gave rise to the 27 T cell receptor beta chains below, sequenced in a study of T cells after yellow fever vaccination. One entry per CDR3 protein, called by TCRdb with MiXCR from the 5' RACE reads. The sample gives around 310,000 distinct CDR3 sequences, 8% to 10% of which show up once; about a sixth is in the top ten. This specimen was PBMCs, taken on the day of the first yellow fever vaccination. The source of these receptors is a young man who received the YFV17D yellow fever vaccine.

The sample holds a few counts of this clonotype. The chain is built from TRBV7-2 and TRBJ2-3; a possible D gene is TRBD2 (7 bases). The ends were cut back, 4 bases at V and 0 bases at J, with 14 bases in the middle. From germline, CDR1 is SGHTA and CDR2 FQGNSA. The CDR3 extends over 16 amino acids. The CDR3 spells CASSWRGGVSTDTQYF. In DNA form, the CDR3 reads TGTGCCAGCAGCTGGAGGGGGGGGGTGAGCACAGATACGCAGTATTTT.

The table lists this clonotype with many counts. The chain is built from TRBV20-1 and TRBJ1-5; TRBD1 might be the D (5 bases). Germline CDR1 and CDR2: DFQATT and SNEGSKA (reference sequence). Trimming left V 5 bases short and J 6 bases short, with 17 bases between. The CDR3 totals 14 residues. The CDR3 nucleotides read TGCAGTGCTGGGAAGGGCAGGGCTGGTCAGCCCCAGCATTTT. Amino acids: CSAGKGRAGQPQHF.

This clonotype was seen a handful of times. This chain uses TRBV7-9 with TRBJ1-4; D call uncertain. Germline V CDR1 and CDR2: SEHNR, FQNEAQ (reference sequence). V was shortened by 5 bases and J by 8 bases, with 12 bases between the two germline ends. The CDR3 has 13 residues. Here the CDR3 DNA reads TGTGCCAGCAGCCCTCTAGTTCGCGAAAAACTGTTTTTT. Protein product: CASSPLVREKLFF.

This clonotype was seen a handful of times. The chain carries TRBV29-1 and TRBJ2-2; 11 nucleotides line up with TRBD2. The V gene end was trimmed by 4 bases and the J gene end by 3 bases; junction bases not matched to a gene: 7. The V gene's germline CDR1 is SQVTM and CDR2 ANQGSEA. This CDR3 region has 16 residues. CDR3 amino acids: CSVVTSGVEDTGELFF. The CDR3 nucleotides are TGCAGCGTTGTGACTAGCGGGGTTGAAGACACCGGGGAGCTGTTTTTT.

This clonotype was recorded a few times. The chain links TRBV27 to TRBJ1-6, with a weak D call TRBD1 (5 bases). CDR3 length: 14 residues. Trimming took off 5 bases at V and 9 bases at J, with 14 bases between the two ends. CDR1 MNHEY and CDR2 SMNVEV come from the germline V gene (reference sequence). The CDR3 protein is CASSPGLRASPLHF. The CDR3 nucleotides read TGTGCCAGCAGTCCGGGACTCCGGGCTTCACCCCTCCACTTT.

This clonotype was found a few times. The genes are TRBV27 and TRBJ1-1; D gene unclear. The V and J ends lost 2 bases and 3 bases respectively, with 7 bases between them. CDR1 and CDR2 from the germline V gene are MNHEY and SMNVEV (reference sequence). This CDR3 comprises 13 residues. The CDR3 reads CASSLNGDTEAFF. The CDR3 DNA reads as TGTGCCAGCAGTTTAAACGGGGACACTGAAGCTTTCTTT.

The rearrangement joins TRBV9 to TRBJ2-3, with 8 bases aligning to TRBD2. The CDR3 is 13 residues long. Germline V CDR1 and CDR2: SGDLS, YYNGEE. With V trimmed by 6 bases and J by 3 bases, 3 bases remained unmatched. CDR3 bases: TGTGCCAGCAACTTAGCGGGGACAGATACGCAGTATTTT. Translation gives CASNLAGTDTQYF.

This clonotype turned up a few times. The chain joins TRBV5-1 to TRBJ1-4; D perhaps matches TRBD1 (6 bases). CDR1 and CDR2 (germline): SGHRS, YFSETQ. CDR3 length: 15 amino acids. Trimming took off 3 bases at V and 7 bases at J, with 16 bases between the two ends. The CDR3 reads CASSSSGTLVEKLFF. The DNA of the CDR3 is TGCGCCAGCAGCTCGTCCGGGACACTTGTTGAAAAACTGTTTTTT.

The chain combines TRBV20-1 with TRBJ1-2, with D tentatively TRBD1 (5 bases). Germline assignment: CDR1 DFQATT and CDR2 SNEGSKA (reference sequence). CDR3 size: 18 residues. With 4 bases removed from V and 3 bases from J, the gap between germline ends came to 27 bases. DNA for the CDR3: TGCAGTGCTACAAACGTCCAACGGGCCAGGGTGGATTACTATGGCTACACCTTC. This sequence encodes CSATNVQRARVDYYGYTF.

A few counts support this clonotype. The genes are TRBV21-1 and TRBJ2-7; the D call TRBD1 from the table was never checked on the DNA. TRBV21-1 is described as a pseudogene. The CDR3 covers 16 residues. The CDR3 DNA follows: TGTGCCAGCAGCACAGCACGGGACGTAAAAGCCTACGAGCAGTACGTC. Translating it yields CASSTARDVKAYEQYV.

This clonotype appeared many times. This chain joins TRBV7-9 and TRBJ2-1; D ambiguous. CDR3 length equals 14 residues. V was pared by 4 bases and J by 0 bases, with 7 bases between. Germline CDR1 is SEHNR and CDR2 is FQNEAQ (reference sequence). The CDR3, as DNA: TGTGCCAGCAGCTACCAGGTCTCCTACAATGAGCAGTTCTTC. It encodes CASSYQVSYNEQFF.

The gene calls are TRBV7-6 and TRBJ1-2; 7 bases are a match to TRBD1. Losses at the gene ends were 1 base for V and 3 bases for J; bases not matched to a gene: 5. CDR3 length equals 15 residues. The germline gives CDR1 SGHVS, CDR2 FNYEAQ. CDR3 region: CASSLGQGRYYGYTF. The CDR3 DNA sequence: TGTGCCAGCAGCTTAGGACAGGGACGGTACTATGGCTACACCTTC.

The rearrangement links TRBV7-6 to TRBJ2-7; weak D call: TRBD1 (6 bases). Trimming removed 1 base from V and 3 bases from J, with 13 bases in between. Per the germline V gene, CDR1 is SGHVS and CDR2 is FNYEAQ. The CDR3 has 15 amino acids. DNA of the CDR3: TGTGCCAGCAGCTTAGACGGGACAAGGTACTACGAGCAGTACTTC. This sequence encodes CASSLDGTRYYEQYF.

This clonotype has at least ten counts. The rearrangement uses TRBV10-3 and TRBJ1-5, with D maybe TRBD1 (5 bases). Germline CDR1 reads ENHRY; CDR2 reads SYGVKD. The V end was cut by 5 bases, the J end by 6 bases, with 14 bases between. CDR3 length: 14 amino acids. DNA of the CDR3: TGTGCCATCAGTTCAGAGGGGTTTGGTCAGCCCCAGCATTTT. Protein sequence: CAISSEGFGQPQHF.

This clonotype has only a few counts. The V and J genes are TRBV3-1 and TRBJ2-3; D is possibly TRBD1 (6 bases). Deletions cut 6 bases from V and 5 bases from J, with 12 bases between. Looked up from germline, CDR1 is LGHDT and CDR2 is YNNKEL (reference sequence). This CDR3 region has 13 residues. The chain's CDR3 is CASRSRGEDTQYF. The DNA of the CDR3 is TGTGCCAGCAGAAGCAGGGGAGAAGATACGCAGTATTTT.

This clonotype was counted only a few times. V usage is TRBV5-1 and J usage is TRBJ2-7; 8 bases are shared with TRBD1. The CDR3 runs 15 residues. V was clipped by 4 bases and J by 4 bases; unmatched bases: 10. The germline V gene encodes CDR1 SGHRS and CDR2 YFSETQ. CDR3 sequence: CASSPLGTGGYEQYF. In DNA, the CDR3 is TGCGCCAGCAGCCCCCTCGGGACAGGAGGATACGAGCAGTACTTC.

The chain carries TRBV10-3 and TRBJ2-7, with D hard to call. The CDR3 extends over 13 amino acids. Trimming left V 3 bases short and J 5 bases short, with 11 bases between. The germline gives CDR1 ENHRY, CDR2 SYGVKD. The CDR3 DNA reads TGTGCCATCAGTGATCGGGCTGACGACGAGCAGTACTTC. It codes for CAISDRADDEQYF.

The table lists this clonotype with a few counts. The gene calls are TRBV15 and TRBJ2-1; D is unclear. Germline V gene lookup returns CDR1 LNHNV and CDR2 YYDKDF (reference sequence). This CDR3 is 12 amino acids long. Trimming took off 5 bases at V and 7 bases at J, with 9 bases between the two ends. The CDR3 region is CATSSVWNEQFF. CDR3 bases: TGTGCCACCAGCTCCGTCTGGAATGAGCAGTTCTTC. Looking up the rest from reference TRBV15 and TRBJ2-1 gives the full variable domain: DAMVIQNPRYQVTQFGKPVTLSCSQTLNHNVMYWYQQKSSQAPKLLFHYYDKDFNNEADTPDNFQSRRPNTSFCFLDIRSPGLGDTAMYLCATSSVWNEQFFGPGTRLTVL.

The sample holds a few counts of this clonotype. This rearrangement joins TRBV10-3 to TRBJ1-2; 8 bases are a match to TRBD1. This CDR3 has 16 residues. The ends lost 2 bases at V and 0 bases at J; junction bases unmatched: 5. Germline V gene lookup returns CDR1 ENHRY and CDR2 SYGVKD. This CDR3 is CAISETGGTANYGYTF. Written as DNA, the CDR3 is TGTGCCATCAGTGAGACAGGGGGGACAGCTAACTATGGCTACACCTTC.

The rearrangement joins TRBV10-2 to TRBJ2-2; 10 nucleotides line up with TRBD1. The CDR3 runs 15 residues. V trimming: 8 bases; J trimming: 5 bases; junction bases outside the gene matches: 8. Germline V gene lookup returns CDR1 WSHSY and CDR2 SAAADI. This CDR3 is CASGPDRGRTGELFF. CDR3 nucleotide sequence: TGCGCCAGCGGTCCGGACAGGGGGAGGACCGGGGAGCTGTTTTTT.

This clonotype appeared a few times. The rearrangement links TRBV19 to TRBJ1-6; D perhaps matches TRBD1 (6 bases). The CDR3 length is 15 residues. V was cut by 6 bases and J by 5 bases, with 14 bases left in between. Germline CDR1 and CDR2: LNHDA and SQIVND (reference sequence). DNA for the CDR3: TGTGCCAGTAGAACAGGGAAGGGGGATAATTCACCCCTCCACTTT. This gives the protein CASRTGKGDNSPLHF.

The chain links TRBV11-1 to TRBJ2-1; possibly TRBD1 or TRBD2 for D (6 bases each). Trimming pared 3 bases from V and 1 base from J, leaving 19 bases between. Germline V gives CDR1 SGHAT, CDR2 FQDESV (reference sequence). CDR3 size: 18 residues. The CDR3 nucleotides read TGTGCCAGCAGCTTGAACAGGGAATCGGGACTTTCCTACAATGAGCAGTTCTTC. Its protein product is CASSLNRESGLSYNEQFF.

This clonotype was seen at least ten times. The chain links TRBV5-1 to TRBJ2-1; 10 bases match TRBD2. The V segment lost 0 bases and the J segment 10 bases; nucleotides outside the gene matches: 4. The germline CDR1 and CDR2 sequences are SGHRS and YFSETQ. CDR3 length: 14 residues. For the CDR3, the DNA is TGCGCCAGCAGCTTGGCAACTAGCGGGGAAGAGCAGTTCTTC. Amino acid sequence: CASSLATSGEEQFF. The complete variable domain, with remaining parts taken from reference TRBV5-1 and TRBJ2-1, reads KAGVTQTPRYLIKTRGQQVTLSCSPISGHRSVSWYQQTPGQGLQFLFEYFSETQRNKGNFPGRFSGRQFSNSRSEMNVSTLELGDSALYLCASSLATSGEEQFFGPGTRLTVL.

Only a few counts were recorded for this clonotype. The chain has TRBV20-1 and TRBJ2-5, with TRBD2 identical over 8 bases. The CDR3 sequence is 14 residues long. V shed 1 base, J shed 6 bases, and the junction held 7 bases outside the gene matches. The germline CDR1 and CDR2 sequences are DFQATT and SNEGSKA (reference sequence). CDR3 bases: TGCAGTGCTAGAGCCCCTGTAGCGGGGCAGACCCAGTACTTC. Translating gives CSARAPVAGQTQYF.

This clonotype was picked up a small number of times. This chain joins TRBV7-9 and TRBJ2-7, with 7 bases matching TRBD2. CDR3 length: 14 residues. The V and J ends lost 5 bases and 7 bases, in that order; junction bases with no gene match: 11. Germline lookup yields CDR1 SEHNR and CDR2 FQNEAQ (reference sequence). CDR3 sequence reads: CASSPQNSGLEQYV. CDR3 nucleotide sequence: TGTGCCAGCAGCCCTCAAAATAGCGGGCTGGAGCAGTACGTC.

This clonotype was seen more than once but under ten times. The rearrangement joins TRBV7-9 to TRBJ1-1; perhaps TRBD1 as D (6 bases). This CDR3 region has 16 residues. The germline CDR1 and CDR2 sequences are SEHNR and FQNEAQ (reference sequence). V was clipped by 5 bases and J by 0 bases, with 16 bases between them. Written as DNA, the CDR3 is TGTGCCAGCAGCCCTGTCACCGGGACAATGAACACTGAAGCTTTCTTT. This encodes CASSPVTGTMNTEAFF.

This clonotype was observed a few times. The chain recombines TRBV5-5 with TRBJ2-7, with 7 positions matching TRBD1. With V trimmed by 1 base and J by 6 bases, 16 bases remained unmatched. The germline V gene has CDR1 SGHKS and CDR2 YYEKEE (reference sequence). This CDR3 region has 17 residues. CDR3 nucleotide sequence: TGTGCCAGCAGCTTGTCCCCTTTGACAGGGTTCCACAGCGAGCAGTACGTC. This codes for CASSLSPLTGFHSEQYV.